This is a list of T cell receptor beta chains from one sample in a study of CD8 T cells in Susac syndrome. TCRdb ran MiXCR on the immunoSEQ multiplex PCR reads and lists one entry per CDR3 protein. The sample lists about 290,000 distinct CDR3 sequences, approximately 85% occurring once. The sample comprised CD8+ T cells from PBMCs. The receptors here all came from a human donor with multiple sclerosis. CDR3s include the opening cysteine and the closing phenylalanine or tryptophan. A D gene is named only where the DNA matches it firmly. For some rows the clone size is stated as once, few or many, or as a class when expanded; others skip it.

-	TRBV6-5	TRBJ2-2	few	CASSYRLNTGELFF	TGTGCCAGCAGTTACCGCCTAAACACCGGGGAGCTGTTTTTT
TRBD1	TRBV12-3/TRBV12-4	TRBJ2-1	-	CASSRYGTGNYNEQFF	TGTGCCAGCAGTCGGTACGGGACAGGGAACTACAATGAGCAGTTCTTC
-	TRBV6-5	TRBJ2-1	-	CASSYSSLGDNEQFF	TGTGCCAGCAGTTACTCCTCACTCGGAGACAATGAGCAGTTCTTC
-	TRBV10-3	TRBJ1-1	few	CAISDQGLNTEAFF	TGTGCCATCAGTGATCAGGGATTGAACACTGAAGCTTTCTTT
-	TRBV5-6	TRBJ2-1	-	CASSLGPSSYLEQFF	TGTGCCAGCAGCTTGGGCCCCAGTAGTTACCTCGAGCAGTTCTTC
-	TRBV28	TRBJ1-5	-	CASSHERGGSSNQPQHF	TGTGCCAGCAGTCACGAACGAGGGGGAAGCTCTAATCAGCCCCAGCATTTT
-	TRBV5-1	TRBJ1-1	few	CASSLDGRGLWTEAFF	TGCGCCAGCAGCTTGGATGGCCGAGGGTTGTGGACTGAAGCTTTCTTT
-	TRBV30	TRBJ1-1	-	CAWSKGLNTEAFF	TGTGCCTGGAGCAAGGGTTTGAACACTGAAGCTTTCTTT
-	TRBV4-3	TRBJ2-3	once	CASSQGLGFTDTQYF	TGCGCCAGCAGCCAAGGACTGGGTTTCACAGATACGCAGTATTTT
-	TRBV2	TRBJ2-1	-	CASSEIGQSQDNEQFF	TGTGCCAGCAGTGAAATAGGGCAATCCCAGGACAATGAGCAGTTCTTC
-	TRBV4-3	TRBJ2-1	-	CASSENSLQANEQFF	TGCGCCAGCAGCGAGAATAGCCTCCAGGCGAATGAGCAGTTCTTC
TRBD1	TRBV4-3	TRBJ1-5	once	CASSQGDRENQPQHF	TGCGCCAGCAGCCAAGGGGACAGGGAGAATCAGCCCCAGCATTTT
-	TRBV15	TRBJ1-2	-	CATSSIRDPDGYTF	TGTGCCACCAGCAGCATAAGAGACCCCGATGGCTACACCTTC
TRBD2	TRBV10-2	TRBJ2-7	-	CASSVIAGEPDEQYF	TGCGCCAGCAGTGTGATAGCGGGAGAACCAGACGAGCAGTACTTC
TRBD2	TRBV6-2/TRBV6-3	TRBJ2-6	-	CASSYSLASGSFSGANVLTF	TGTGCCAGCAGTTACTCTCTGGCTAGCGGAAGTTTCTCTGGGGCCAACGTCCTGACTTTC
TRBD2	TRBV6-5	TRBJ2-5	once	CASSVGGNVETQYF	TGTGCCAGCAGTGTGGGAGGGAATGTCGAGACCCAGTACTTC
-	TRBV20-1	TRBJ2-7	few	CSARDQRAHLSGEQYF	TGCAGTGCTAGAGATCAGCGGGCGCATTTGTCGGGCGAGCAGTACTTC
-	TRBV7-2	TRBJ2-5	-	CASSALGVYLQETQYF	TGTGCCAGCAGCGCCCTCGGAGTCTACCTCCAAGAGACCCAGTACTTC
TRBD2	TRBV28	TRBJ2-7	-	CASSYPPSGRIHEQYF	TGTGCCAGCAGTTACCCACCAAGCGGGAGGATCCACGAGCAGTACTTC
-	TRBV20-1	TRBJ1-6	-	CSAEGGFQHNSPLHF	TGCAGTGCTGAGGGGGGGTTCCAGCATAATTCACCCCTCCACTTT
-	TRBV19	TRBJ2-5	-	CASSPRGANQETQYF	TGTGCCAGTAGTCCCCGGGGGGCTAATCAAGAGACCCAGTACTTC
TRBD2	TRBV19	TRBJ2-1	-	CASSILAGLNNEQFF	TGTGCCAGTAGTATCTTAGCGGGATTAAACAATGAGCAGTTCTTC
-	TRBV29-1	TRBJ2-1	-	CSVEDVVAGLYNEQFF	TGCAGCGTTGAAGATGTCGTTGCGGGGCTCTACAATGAGCAGTTCTTC
-	TRBV7-9	TRBJ2-5	-	CASSLGAGGRGTQYF	TGTGCCAGCAGCTTAGGCGCCGGGGGCAGGGGGACCCAGTACTTC
-	TRBV29-1	TRBJ2-7	-	CSVGYPGRNEQYF	TGCAGCGTTGGTTATCCGGGACGAAATGAGCAGTACTTC
-	TRBV7-9	TRBJ2-1	-	CASSLGVVGSYNEQFF	TGTGCCAGCAGCTTAGGGGTAGTTGGATCCTACAATGAGCAGTTCTTC
TRBD1	TRBV25-1	TRBJ2-1	-	CASNPGQGNEQFF	TGTGCCAGCAACCCGGGACAGGGAAATGAGCAGTTCTTC
-	TRBV6-1	TRBJ2-5	few	CASSDIDSQETQYF	TGTGCCAGCAGTGACATAGACAGCCAAGAGACCCAGTACTTC